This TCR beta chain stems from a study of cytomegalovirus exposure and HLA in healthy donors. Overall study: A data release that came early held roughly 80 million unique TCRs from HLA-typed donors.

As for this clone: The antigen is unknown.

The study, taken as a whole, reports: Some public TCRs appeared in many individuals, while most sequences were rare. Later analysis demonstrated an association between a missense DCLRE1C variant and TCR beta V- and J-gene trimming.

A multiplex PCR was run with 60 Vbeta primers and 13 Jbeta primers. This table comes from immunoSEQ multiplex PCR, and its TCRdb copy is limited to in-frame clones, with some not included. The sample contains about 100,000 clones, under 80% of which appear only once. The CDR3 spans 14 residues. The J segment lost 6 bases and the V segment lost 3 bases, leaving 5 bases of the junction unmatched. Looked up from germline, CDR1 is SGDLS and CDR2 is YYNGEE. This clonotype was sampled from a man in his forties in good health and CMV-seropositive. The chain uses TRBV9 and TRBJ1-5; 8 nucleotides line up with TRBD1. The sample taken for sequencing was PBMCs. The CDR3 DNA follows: TGTGCCAGCAGCGGCTCGGACAGGGCTCAGCCCCAGCATTTT. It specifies CASSGSDRAQPQHF.